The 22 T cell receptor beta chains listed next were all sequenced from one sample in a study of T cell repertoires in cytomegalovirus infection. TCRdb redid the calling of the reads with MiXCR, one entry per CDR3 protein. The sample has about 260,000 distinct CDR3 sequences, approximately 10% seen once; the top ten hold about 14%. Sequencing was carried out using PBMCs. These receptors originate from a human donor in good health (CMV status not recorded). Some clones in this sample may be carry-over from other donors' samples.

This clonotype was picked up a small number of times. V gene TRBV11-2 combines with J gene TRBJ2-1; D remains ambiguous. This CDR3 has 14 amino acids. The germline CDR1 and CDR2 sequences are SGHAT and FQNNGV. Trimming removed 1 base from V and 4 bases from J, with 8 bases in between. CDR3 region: CASSLVPGYNEQFF. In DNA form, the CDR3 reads TGTGCCAGCAGCTTAGTCCCTGGTTACAATGAGCAGTTCTTC.

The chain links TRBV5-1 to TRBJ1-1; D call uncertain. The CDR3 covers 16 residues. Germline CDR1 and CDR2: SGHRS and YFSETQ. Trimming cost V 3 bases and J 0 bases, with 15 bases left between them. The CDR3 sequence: CASSSHGGSMNTEAFF. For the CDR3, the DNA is TGCGCCAGCAGCTCACACGGAGGCAGCATGAACACTGAAGCTTTCTTT.

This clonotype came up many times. The CDR3 coding sequence is TGTGCCAGCAGCTTTCTGGGCTCCTACAATGAGCAGTTCTTC. Translated: CASSFLGSYNEQFF. The V gene is TRBV7-2, the J gene TRBJ2-1; no clear D. Per the germline V gene, CDR1 is SGHTA and CDR2 is FQGNSA. V lost 3 bases, J lost 0 bases, and 6 bases lay in between. This CDR3 comprises 14 residues.

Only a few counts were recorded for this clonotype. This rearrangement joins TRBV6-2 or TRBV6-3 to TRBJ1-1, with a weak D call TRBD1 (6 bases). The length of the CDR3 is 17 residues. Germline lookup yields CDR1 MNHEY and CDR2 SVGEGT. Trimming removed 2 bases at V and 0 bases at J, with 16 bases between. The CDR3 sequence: CASSYAGARVMNTEAFF. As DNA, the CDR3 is TGTGCCAGCAGTTACGCGGGGGCCAGAGTCATGAACACTGAAGCTTTCTTT.

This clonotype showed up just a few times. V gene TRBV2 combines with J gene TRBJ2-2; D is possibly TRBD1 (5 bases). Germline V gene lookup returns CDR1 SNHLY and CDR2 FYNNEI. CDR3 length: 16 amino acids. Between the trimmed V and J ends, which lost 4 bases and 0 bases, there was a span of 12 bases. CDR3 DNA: TGTGCCAGCAGTGGGAAAGGGGCCGCGAACACCGGGGAGCTGTTTTTT. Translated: CASSGKGAANTGELFF.

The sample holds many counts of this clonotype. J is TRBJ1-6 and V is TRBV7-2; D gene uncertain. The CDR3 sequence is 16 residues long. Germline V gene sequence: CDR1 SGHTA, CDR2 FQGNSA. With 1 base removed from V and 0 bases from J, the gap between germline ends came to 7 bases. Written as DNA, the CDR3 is TGTGCCAGCAGCTTAGGTGGGAGCTCCTATAATTCACCCCTCCACTTT. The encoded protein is CASSLGGSSYNSPLHF.

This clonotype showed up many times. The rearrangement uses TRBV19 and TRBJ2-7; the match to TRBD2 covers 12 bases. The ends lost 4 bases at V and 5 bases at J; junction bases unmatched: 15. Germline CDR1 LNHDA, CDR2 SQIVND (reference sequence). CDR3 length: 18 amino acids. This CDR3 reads CASSNFRLAGADFNEQYF. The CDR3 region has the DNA TGTGCCAGTAGTAATTTCAGACTAGCGGGAGCCGATTTCAACGAGCAGTACTTC.

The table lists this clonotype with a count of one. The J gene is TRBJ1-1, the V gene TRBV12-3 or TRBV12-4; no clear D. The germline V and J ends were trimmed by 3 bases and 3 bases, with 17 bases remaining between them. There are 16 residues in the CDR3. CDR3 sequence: CASSFNNRIDYTEAFF. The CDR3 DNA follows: TGTGCCAGCAGTTTTAACAATCGGATAGACTACACTGAAGCTTTCTTT.

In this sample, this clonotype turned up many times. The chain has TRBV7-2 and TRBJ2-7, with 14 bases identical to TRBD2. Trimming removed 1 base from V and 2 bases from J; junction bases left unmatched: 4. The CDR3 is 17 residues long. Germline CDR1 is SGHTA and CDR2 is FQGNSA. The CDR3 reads CASSLDSTSGRAYEQYF. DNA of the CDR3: TGTGCCAGCAGCTTAGATTCGACTAGCGGGAGGGCCTACGAGCAGTACTTC.

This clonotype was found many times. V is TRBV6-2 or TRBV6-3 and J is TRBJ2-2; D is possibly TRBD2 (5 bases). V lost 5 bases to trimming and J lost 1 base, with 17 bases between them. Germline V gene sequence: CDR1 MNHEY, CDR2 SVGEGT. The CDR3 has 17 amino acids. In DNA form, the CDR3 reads TGTGCCAGCAGTACCAAGGCCGGAGCGGTGAACACCGGGGAGCTGTTTTTT. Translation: CASSTKAGAVNTGELFF.

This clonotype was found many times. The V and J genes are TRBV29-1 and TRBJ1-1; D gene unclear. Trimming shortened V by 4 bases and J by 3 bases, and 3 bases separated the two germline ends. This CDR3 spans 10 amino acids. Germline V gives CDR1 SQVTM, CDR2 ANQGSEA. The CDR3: CSVVYTEAFF. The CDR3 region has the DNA TGCAGCGTTGTTTACACTGAAGCTTTCTTT.

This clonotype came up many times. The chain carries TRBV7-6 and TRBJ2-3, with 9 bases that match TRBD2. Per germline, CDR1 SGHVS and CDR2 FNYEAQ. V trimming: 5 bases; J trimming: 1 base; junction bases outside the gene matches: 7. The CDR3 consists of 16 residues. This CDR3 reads CASSPTASGGTDTQYF. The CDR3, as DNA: TGTGCCAGCAGCCCTACGGCTAGCGGGGGCACAGATACGCAGTATTTT.

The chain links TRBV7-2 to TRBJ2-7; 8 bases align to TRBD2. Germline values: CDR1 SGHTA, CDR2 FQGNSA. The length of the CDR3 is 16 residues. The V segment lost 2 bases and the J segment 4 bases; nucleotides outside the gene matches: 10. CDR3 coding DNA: TGTGCCAGCAGCTTACAAACGGGACTAGTTGAGTACGAGCAGTACTTC. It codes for CASSLQTGLVEYEQYF.

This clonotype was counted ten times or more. The CDR3 here is CASSQMGQGNSSPLHF. CDR3 nucleotides: TGTGCCAGCAGCCAAATGGGACAGGGTAACAGTTCACCCCTCCACTTT. This rearrangement joins TRBV7-2 to TRBJ1-6, with 9 bases that match TRBD1. CDR3 length: 16 amino acids. Unmatched junction bases numbered 11, after V lost 5 bases and J lost 9 bases. Germline V gene lookup returns CDR1 SGHTA and CDR2 FQGNSA.

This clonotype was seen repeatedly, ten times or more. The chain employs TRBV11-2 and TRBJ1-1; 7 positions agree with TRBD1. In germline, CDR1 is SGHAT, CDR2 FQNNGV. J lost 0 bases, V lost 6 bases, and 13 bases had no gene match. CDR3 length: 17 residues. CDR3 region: CASRYPGQATVNTEAFF. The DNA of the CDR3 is TGTGCCAGCAGGTACCCAGGACAGGCAACTGTGAACACTGAAGCTTTCTTT.

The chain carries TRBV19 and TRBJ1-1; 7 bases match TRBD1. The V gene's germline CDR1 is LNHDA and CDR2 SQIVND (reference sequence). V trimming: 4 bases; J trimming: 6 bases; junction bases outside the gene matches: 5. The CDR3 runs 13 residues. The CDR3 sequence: CASSTGDSPEAFF. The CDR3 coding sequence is TGTGCCAGTAGTACCGGGGACAGTCCTGAAGCTTTCTTT.

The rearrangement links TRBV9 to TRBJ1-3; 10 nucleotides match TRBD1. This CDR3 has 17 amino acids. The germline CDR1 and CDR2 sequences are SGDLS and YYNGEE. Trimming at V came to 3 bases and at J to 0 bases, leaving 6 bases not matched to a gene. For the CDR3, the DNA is TGTGCCAGCAGCGGCAGCCGGGACAGGGGCTCTGGAAACACCATATATTTT. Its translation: CASSGSRDRGSGNTIYF.

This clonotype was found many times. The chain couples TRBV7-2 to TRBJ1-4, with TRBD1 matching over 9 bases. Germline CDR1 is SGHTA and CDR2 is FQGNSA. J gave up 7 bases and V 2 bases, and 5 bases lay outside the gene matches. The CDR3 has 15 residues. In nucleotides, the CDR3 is TGTGCCAGCAGCTTAAGGGTGACAGGGGGTGAAAAACTGTTTTTT. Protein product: CASSLRVTGGEKLFF. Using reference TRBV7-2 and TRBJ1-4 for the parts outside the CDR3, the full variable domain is GAGVSQSPSNKVTEKGKDVELRCDPISGHTALYWYRQSLGQGLEFLIYFQGNSAPDKSGLPSDRFSAERTGGSVSTLTIQRTQQEDSAVYLCASSLRVTGGEKLFFGSGTQLSVL.

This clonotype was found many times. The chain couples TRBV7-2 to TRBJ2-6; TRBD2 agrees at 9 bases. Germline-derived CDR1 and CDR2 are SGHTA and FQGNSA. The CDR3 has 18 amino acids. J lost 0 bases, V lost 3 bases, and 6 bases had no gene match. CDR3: CASSLNSGGRSGANVLTF. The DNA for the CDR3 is TGTGCCAGCAGCTTGAATAGCGGGGGACGCTCTGGGGCCAACGTCCTGACTTTC.

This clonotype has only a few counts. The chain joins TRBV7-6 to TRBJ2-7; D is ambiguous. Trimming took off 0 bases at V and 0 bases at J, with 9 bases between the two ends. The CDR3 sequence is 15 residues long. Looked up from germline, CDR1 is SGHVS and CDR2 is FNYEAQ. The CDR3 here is CASSLARRNSYEQYF. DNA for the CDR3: TGTGCCAGCAGCTTAGCGAGACGAAACTCCTACGAGCAGTACTTC. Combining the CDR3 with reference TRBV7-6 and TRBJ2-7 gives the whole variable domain GAGVSQSPRYKVTKRGQDVALRCDPISGHVSLYWYRQALGQGPEFLTYFNYEAQQDKSGLPNDRFSAERPEGSISTLTIQRTEQRDSAMYRCASSLARRNSYEQYFGPGTRLTVT.

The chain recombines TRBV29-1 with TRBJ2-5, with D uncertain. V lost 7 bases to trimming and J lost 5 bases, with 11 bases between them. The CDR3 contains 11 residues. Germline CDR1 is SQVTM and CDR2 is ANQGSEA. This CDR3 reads CSALDGETQYF. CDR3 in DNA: TGCAGCGCCTTGGATGGGGAGACCCAGTACTTC.

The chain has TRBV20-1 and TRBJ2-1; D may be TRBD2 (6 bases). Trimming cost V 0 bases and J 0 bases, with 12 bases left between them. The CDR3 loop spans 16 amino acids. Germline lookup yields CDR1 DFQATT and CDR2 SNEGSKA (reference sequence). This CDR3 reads CSARDLRGSSYNEQFF. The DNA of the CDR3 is TGCAGTGCTAGAGATCTGCGGGGTAGCTCCTACAATGAGCAGTTCTTC.